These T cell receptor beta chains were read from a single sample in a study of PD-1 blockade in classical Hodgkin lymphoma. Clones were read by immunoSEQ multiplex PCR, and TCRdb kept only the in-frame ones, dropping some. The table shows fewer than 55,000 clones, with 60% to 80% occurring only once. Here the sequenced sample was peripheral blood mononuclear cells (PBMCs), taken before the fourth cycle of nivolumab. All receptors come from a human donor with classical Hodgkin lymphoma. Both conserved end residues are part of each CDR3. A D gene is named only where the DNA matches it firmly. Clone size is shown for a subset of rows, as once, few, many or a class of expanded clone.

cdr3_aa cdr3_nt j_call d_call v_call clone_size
CASSEGVSQFF TGTGCCAGCAGCGAAGGGGTGAGTCAGTTCTTC TRBJ2-1 . TRBV11-2 .
CASRSFRGAEQYF TGTGCAAGTCGCTCATTTAGGGGAGCGGAGCAGTACTTC TRBJ2-7 . TRBV12-2 once
CATGTGAKINPTGELFF TGTGCCACCGGGACCGGGGCCAAGATCAACCCCACCGGGGAGCTGTTTTTT TRBJ2-2 . TRBV9 .
CASSAGDRGRETQYF TGTGCCAGCAGTGCTGGGGACAGGGGGCGAGAGACCCAGTACTTC TRBJ2-5 TRBD1 TRBV2 few
CASSLALTGVTYEQYF TGCGCCAGCAGCTTGGCCCTGACAGGGGTAACCTACGAGCAGTACTTC TRBJ2-7 TRBD1 TRBV5-1 few
CATSKGKETQYF TGTGCCACCAGCAAGGGAAAAGAGACCCAGTACTTC TRBJ2-5 . TRBV15 .
CASSIKGGASGNTIYF TGTGCCAGTAGTATCAAGGGCGGAGCCTCTGGAAACACCATATATTTT TRBJ1-3 . TRBV19 .
CASSVGQGKLFF TGTGCCAGCAGCGTGGGACAGGGGAAACTGTTTTTT TRBJ1-4 TRBD1 TRBV7-9 .
CASSRGQSNTEAFF TGTGCCAGCAGCCGGGGACAGTCGAACACTGAAGCTTTCTTT TRBJ1-1 TRBD1 TRBV5-4 .
CAWSVGQGPETQYF TGTGCCTGGAGTGTAGGGCAGGGGCCCGAGACCCAGTACTTC TRBJ2-5 . TRBV30 once
CASSLDNRTPPLHF TGTGCCAGCAGCTTGGACAACAGGACGCCACCCCTCCACTTT TRBJ1-6 . TRBV5-4 .
CASSLAGQGNTIYF TGTGCCAGCAGCTTAGCCGGACAGGGAAACACCATATATTTT TRBJ1-3 . TRBV7-2 few
CASSIDRTGLIDYGYTF TGTGCCAGTAGTATAGATCGTACAGGCCTAATTGACTATGGCTACACCTTC TRBJ1-2 . TRBV19 few
CASSSTGRSGELFF TGCGCCAGCAGTTCGACAGGGAGATCCGGGGAGCTGTTTTTT TRBJ2-2 TRBD1 TRBV4-3 .
CASSFLWGQDYGYTF TGTGCCAGCAGTTTTCTTTGGGGGCAGGACTATGGCTACACCTTC TRBJ1-2 . TRBV28 few
CASSNRGLEGNTIYF TGTGCCAGCAGCAACAGGGGGCTAGAAGGGAACACCATATATTTT TRBJ1-3 TRBD1 TRBV6-5 few
CASQTGLGSPLHF TGTGCCAGCCAGACAGGGTTAGGCTCACCCCTCCACTTT TRBJ1-6 TRBD1 TRBV6-1 .
CASSVYPGSTEAFF TGTGCCAGCAGCGTTTACCCCGGGAGCACTGAAGCTTTCTTT TRBJ1-1 . TRBV7-8 .
CASSQDYPGPETQYF TGCGCCAGCAGCCAAGACTACCCTGGGCCAGAGACCCAGTACTTC TRBJ2-5 . TRBV4-3 .
CASSPTRGVGNTIYF TGTGCCAGTAGTCCCACTAGGGGAGTGGGAAACACCATATATTTT TRBJ1-3 . TRBV19 .
CSAGGTEGRNEQFF TGCAGCGCCGGGGGGACAGAAGGTCGTAATGAGCAGTTCTTC TRBJ2-1 . TRBV29-1 .
CASSSIFGRRMNTEAFF TGCGCCAGCAGCTCAATATTCGGGAGAAGAATGAACACTGAAGCTTTCTTT TRBJ1-1 . TRBV4-1 few
CAWSVPRTGDFEQYF TGTGCCTGGAGTGTACCTAGGACAGGGGACTTCGAGCAGTACTTC TRBJ2-7 TRBD1 TRBV30 .